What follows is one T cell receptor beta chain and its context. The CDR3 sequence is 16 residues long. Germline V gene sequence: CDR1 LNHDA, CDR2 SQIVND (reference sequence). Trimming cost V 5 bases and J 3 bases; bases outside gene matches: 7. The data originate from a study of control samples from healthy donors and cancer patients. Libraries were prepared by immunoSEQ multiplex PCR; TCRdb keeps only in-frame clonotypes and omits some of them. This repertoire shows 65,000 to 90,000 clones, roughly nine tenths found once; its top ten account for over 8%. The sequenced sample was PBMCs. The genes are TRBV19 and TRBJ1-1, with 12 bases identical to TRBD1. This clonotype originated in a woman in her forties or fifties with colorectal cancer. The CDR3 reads CASSEGTGGKDTEAFF. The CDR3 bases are TGTGCCAGTAGTGAAGGGACAGGGGGCAAGGACACTGAAGCTTTCTTT.